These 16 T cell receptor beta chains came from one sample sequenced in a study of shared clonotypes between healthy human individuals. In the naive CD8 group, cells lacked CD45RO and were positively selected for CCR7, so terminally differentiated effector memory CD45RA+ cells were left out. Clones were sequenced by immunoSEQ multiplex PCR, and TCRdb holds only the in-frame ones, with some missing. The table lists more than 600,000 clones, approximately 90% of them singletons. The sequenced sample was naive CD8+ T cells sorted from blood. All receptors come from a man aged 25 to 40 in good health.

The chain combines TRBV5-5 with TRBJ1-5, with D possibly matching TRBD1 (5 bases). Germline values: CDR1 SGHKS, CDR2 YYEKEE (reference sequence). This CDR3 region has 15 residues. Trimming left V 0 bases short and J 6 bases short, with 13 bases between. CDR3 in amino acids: CASSLGNGGGQPQHF. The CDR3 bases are TGTGCCAGCAGCTTGGGAAACGGGGGGGGTCAGCCCCAGCATTTT.

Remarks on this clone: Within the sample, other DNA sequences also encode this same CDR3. CDR3 DNA: TGTGCCAGCAGCGGCGGGACATCATACAATGAGCAGTTCTTC. This gives the protein CASSGGTSYNEQFF. V usage is TRBV9 and J usage is TRBJ2-1; tentatively, D is TRBD1 or TRBD2 (6 bases each). Germline CDR1 SGDLS, CDR2 YYNGEE. Trimming left V 3 bases short and J 4 bases short, with 11 bases between. CDR3 size: 14 residues.

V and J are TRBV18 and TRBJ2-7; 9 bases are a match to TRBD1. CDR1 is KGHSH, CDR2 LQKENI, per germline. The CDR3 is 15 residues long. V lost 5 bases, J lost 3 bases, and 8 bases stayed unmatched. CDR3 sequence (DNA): TGTGCCAGCTCATTCCCGGGACAGGGTGTCTACGAGCAGTACTTC. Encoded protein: CASSFPGQGVYEQYF. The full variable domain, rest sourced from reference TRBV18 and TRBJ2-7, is NAGVMQNPRHLVRRRGQEARLRCSPMKGHSHVYWYRQLPEEGLKFMVYLQKENIIDESGMPKERFSAEFPKEGPSILRIQQVVRGDSAAYFCASSFPGQGVYEQYFGPGTRLTVT.

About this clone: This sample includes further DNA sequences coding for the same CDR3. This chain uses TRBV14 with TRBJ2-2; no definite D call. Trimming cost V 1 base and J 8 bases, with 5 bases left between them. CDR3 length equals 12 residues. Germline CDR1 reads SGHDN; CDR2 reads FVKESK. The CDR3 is CASSQVVGELFF. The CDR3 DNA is TGTGCCAGCAGCCAAGTAGTGGGGGAGCTGTTTTTT.

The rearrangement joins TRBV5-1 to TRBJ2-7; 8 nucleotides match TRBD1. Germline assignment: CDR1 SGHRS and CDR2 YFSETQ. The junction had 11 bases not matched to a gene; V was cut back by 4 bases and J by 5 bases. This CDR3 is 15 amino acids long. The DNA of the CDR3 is TGCGCCAGCAGCATACGGACAGGGTTGTTCGACGAGCAGTACTTC. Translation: CASSIRTGLFDEQYF.

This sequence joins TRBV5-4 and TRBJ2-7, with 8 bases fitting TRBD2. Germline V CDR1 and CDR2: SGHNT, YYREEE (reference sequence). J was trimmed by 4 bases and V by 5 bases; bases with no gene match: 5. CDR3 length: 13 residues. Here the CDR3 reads CASRTGLGYEQYF. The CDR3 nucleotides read TGTGCCAGCAGGACGGGACTAGGGTACGAGCAGTACTTC.

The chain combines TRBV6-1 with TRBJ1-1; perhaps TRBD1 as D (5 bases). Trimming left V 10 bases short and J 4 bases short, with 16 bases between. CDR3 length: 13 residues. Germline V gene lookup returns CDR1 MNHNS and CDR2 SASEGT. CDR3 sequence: CAITTAGGTEAFF. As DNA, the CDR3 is TGTGCCATCACGACAGCTGGTGGCACTGAAGCTTTCTTT.

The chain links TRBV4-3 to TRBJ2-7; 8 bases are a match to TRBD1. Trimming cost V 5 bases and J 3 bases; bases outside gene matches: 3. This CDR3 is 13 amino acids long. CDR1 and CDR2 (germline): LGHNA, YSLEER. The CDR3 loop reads CASSGDRGYEQYF. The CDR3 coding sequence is TGCGCCAGCAGCGGCGACAGGGGCTACGAGCAGTACTTC.

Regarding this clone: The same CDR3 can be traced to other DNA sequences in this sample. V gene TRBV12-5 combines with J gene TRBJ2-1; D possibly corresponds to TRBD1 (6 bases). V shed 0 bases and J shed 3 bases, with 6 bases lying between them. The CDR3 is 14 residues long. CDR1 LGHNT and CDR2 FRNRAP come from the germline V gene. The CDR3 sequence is CASGLVGGYNEQFF. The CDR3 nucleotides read TGTGCTAGTGGTTTGGTAGGGGGCTACAATGAGCAGTTCTTC.

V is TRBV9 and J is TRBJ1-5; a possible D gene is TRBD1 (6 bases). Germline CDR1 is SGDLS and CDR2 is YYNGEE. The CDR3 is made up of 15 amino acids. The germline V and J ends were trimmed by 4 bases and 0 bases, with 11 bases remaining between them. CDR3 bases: TGTGCCAGCAGCTTAGGGGGGTTTAGCAATCAGCCCCAGCATTTT. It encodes CASSLGGFSNQPQHF.

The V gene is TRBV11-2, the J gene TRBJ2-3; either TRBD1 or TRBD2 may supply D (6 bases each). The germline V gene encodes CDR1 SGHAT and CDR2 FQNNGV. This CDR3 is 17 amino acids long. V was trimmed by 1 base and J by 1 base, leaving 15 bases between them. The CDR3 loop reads CASSLGEWGAGTDTQYF. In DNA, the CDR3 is TGTGCCAGCAGCTTAGGCGAGTGGGGGGCCGGCACAGATACGCAGTATTTT.

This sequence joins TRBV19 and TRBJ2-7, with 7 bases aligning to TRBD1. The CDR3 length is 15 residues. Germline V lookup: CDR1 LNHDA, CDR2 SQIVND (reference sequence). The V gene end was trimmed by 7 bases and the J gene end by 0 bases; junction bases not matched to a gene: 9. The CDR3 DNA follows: TGTGCCAGTACCGCCGGGACAGCGAGCTCCTACGAGCAGTACTTC. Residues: CASTAGTASSYEQYF. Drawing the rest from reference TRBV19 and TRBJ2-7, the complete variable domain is DGGITQSPKYLFRKEGQNVTLSCEQNLNHDAMYWYRQDPGQGLRLIYYSQIVNDFQKGDIAEGYSVSREKKESFPLTVTSAQKNPTAFYLCASTAGTASSYEQYFGPGTRLTVT.

CDR3 region: CASSRGGEEKLFF. The CDR3 DNA sequence: TGTGCCAGCAGCCGTGGAGGGGAGGAAAAACTGTTTTTT. The chain joins TRBV9 to TRBJ1-4; tentatively, D is TRBD1 (5 bases). Germline-derived CDR1 and CDR2 are SGDLS and YYNGEE. The CDR3 spans 13 residues. Trimming shortened V by 4 bases and J by 8 bases, and 12 bases separated the two germline ends.

CDR3 in amino acids: CAWSVGTSATDTQYF. In DNA, the CDR3 is TGTGCCTGGAGTGTAGGGACTAGCGCCACAGATACGCAGTATTTT. The chain recombines TRBV30 with TRBJ2-3, with 10 bases lining up with TRBD2. V dropped 0 bases and J dropped 2; count of bases not matched to a gene: 2. CDR3 length: 15 residues. CDR1 and CDR2 from the germline V gene are GTSNPN and SVGIG (reference sequence).

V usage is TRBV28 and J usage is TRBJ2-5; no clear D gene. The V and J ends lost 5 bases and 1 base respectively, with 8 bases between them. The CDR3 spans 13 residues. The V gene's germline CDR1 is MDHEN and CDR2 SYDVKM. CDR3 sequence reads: CASSLGLQETQYF. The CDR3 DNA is TGTGCCAGCAGTCTGGGCCTCCAAGAGACCCAGTACTTC.

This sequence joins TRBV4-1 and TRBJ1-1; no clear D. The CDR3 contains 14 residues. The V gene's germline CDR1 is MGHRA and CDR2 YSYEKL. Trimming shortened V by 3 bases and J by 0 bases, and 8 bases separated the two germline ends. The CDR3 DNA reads TGCGCCAGCAGCCAGGAACACATGAACACTGAAGCTTTCTTT. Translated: CASSQEHMNTEAFF.